This TCR beta chain came from a study of radiotherapy plus CTLA-4 blockade in lung cancer. General study findings and limits: Early shifts in blood T cell clones, with interferon-beta, reportedly predicted response best.

Turning to this clone: Its antigen is not known. Mismatch with germline at one junction end may stem from a read error.

Here immunoSEQ multiplex PCR was the method, and the copy in TCRdb shows in-frame clones only, minus some. The table includes roughly 110,000 clones, more than 65% detected once. CDR1 is SGHVS and CDR2 is FNYEAQ in the germline V gene. The CDR3 is 15 residues long. The chain joins TRBV7-6 to TRBJ2-2; D could derive from TRBD1 or TRBD2 (5 bases each). The source is a human donor with non-small cell lung cancer that progressed on radiotherapy plus ipilimumab. Some clones in this sample may be carry-over from other donors' samples. The starting material was peripheral blood, obtained from a patient treated with radiotherapy plus ipilimumab. CDR3 DNA: TGTGCCAGCAGCTTAATCCCAGGGACCACCGGGGAGCTGCTTTTT. Its translation: CASSLIPGTTGELLF.